This T cell receptor (beta chain) was sequenced during a study of technical replicates of blood from a few donors. The V gene's germline CDR1 is MRHNA and CDR2 SNTAGT. The junction had 8 bases not matched to a gene; V was cut back by 6 bases and J by 4 bases. This CDR3 contains 14 residues. Libraries were prepared by immunoSEQ multiplex PCR; TCRdb keeps only in-frame clonotypes and omits some of them. The sample has some 91,000 clones, approximately 96% seen once. This TCR was sampled from a human donor in good health. The sequenced sample was T cells isolated from PBMCs. V usage is TRBV6-4 and J usage is TRBJ1-2, with 7 bases aligning to TRBD1. For the CDR3, the DNA is TGTGCCAGCAGAAAGCCAGGGGGTTCCTATGGCTACACCTTC. It yields the protein CASRKPGGSYGYTF.